Following are 22 T cell receptor beta chains from one sample sequenced in a study of control samples from healthy donors and cancer patients. TCRdb keeps only in-frame clones here, not all; method: immunoSEQ multiplex PCR. Among 25,000 to 30,000 clones, about 82% were seen once, and the ten largest hold 6.5% to 7%. Material for sequencing was PBMCs. The source of these receptors is an older woman with head and neck cancer.

The rearrangement uses TRBV3-1 (or the pseudogene TRBV3-2) and TRBJ2-5, with TRBD1 as a possible D gene (6 bases). The CDR3 sequence is 14 residues long. Germline V lookup: CDR1 LGHDT, CDR2 YNNKEL (reference sequence). Trimming took 4 bases from V and 7 from J, leaving 16 bases between them. The CDR3 reads CASSRQGQFGTQYF. In DNA form, the CDR3 reads TGTGCCAGCAGCCGACAAGGACAGTTCGGGACCCAGTACTTC.

Details on this clone: Other DNA sequences in this specimen translate into the identical CDR3. This chain joins TRBV6-6 and TRBJ2-1; perhaps TRBD2 as D (6 bases). The length of the CDR3 is 12 residues. Trimming left V 2 bases short and J 7 bases short, with 6 bases between. The V gene's germline CDR1 is MNHNY and CDR2 SVGAGI (reference sequence). CDR3 sequence: CASSYGGNEQFF. The CDR3 nucleotides read TGTGCCAGCAGTTACGGGGGGAATGAGCAGTTCTTC.

The sample holds a few counts of this clone. The gene calls are TRBV3-1 (or the pseudogene TRBV3-2) and TRBJ2-7; 13 nucleotides align to TRBD2. This CDR3 region has 15 residues. V lost 1 base to trimming and J lost 11 bases; unmatched junction nucleotides: 8. CDR1 and CDR2 from the germline V gene are LGHDT and YNNKEL (reference sequence). Written as DNA, the CDR3 is TGTGCCAGCAGCCAAGGCCCAACTAGCGGGAGGGCCAAGTACTTC. Encoded protein: CASSQGPTSGRAKYF.

The chain links TRBV12-5 to TRBJ1-1; the D gene is possibly TRBD1 (5 bases). Trimming took 5 bases from V and 2 from J, leaving 12 bases between them. In germline, CDR1 is LGHNT, CDR2 FRNRAP. This CDR3 is built from 14 residues. For the CDR3, the DNA is TGTGCTAGTGGTCCCGAGGGACGAAACACTGAAGCTTTCTTT. This encodes CASGPEGRNTEAFF.

The CDR3, as DNA: TGTGCCAGTAGTATTGGACAGGTCACAGATACGCAGTATTTT. It translates to CASSIGQVTDTQYF. This chain uses TRBV19 with TRBJ2-3, with TRBD1 matching 7 bases. In germline, CDR1 is LNHDA, CDR2 SQIVND (reference sequence). V dropped 3 bases and J dropped 2; count of bases not matched to a gene: 2. The CDR3 totals 14 residues.

This sequence joins TRBV7-2 and TRBJ2-6; the D gene is possibly TRBD1 (6 bases). Germline CDR1 reads SGHTA; CDR2 reads FQGNSA. CDR3 length equals 19 residues. Between the trimmed V and J ends, which lost 1 base and 0 bases, there was a span of 16 bases. The CDR3 is CASSLGYRASSSGANVLTF. CDR3 DNA: TGTGCCAGCAGCTTAGGGTACAGGGCATCTAGCTCTGGGGCCAACGTCCTGACTTTC.

This clone was observed a few times. The gene calls are TRBV9 and TRBJ2-1, with D possibly being TRBD1 or TRBD2 (7 bases each). V dropped 1 base and J dropped 8 bases, with 19 bases sitting between them. The CDR3 runs 16 residues. The germline V gene has CDR1 SGDLS and CDR2 YYNGEE. The CDR3 DNA reads as TGTGCCAGCAGCGTACGGTGGGAGGGGGCATTAGATGAGCAGTTCTTC. Translating gives CASSVRWEGALDEQFF.

J is TRBJ1-1 and V is TRBV5-4; D is unresolved. Germline V gene data show CDR1 as SGHNT and CDR2 as YYREEE (reference sequence). This CDR3 region has 13 residues. V lost 1 base, J lost 4 bases, and 8 bases lay in between. The CDR3 DNA sequence: TGTGCCAGCAGCTTGAGGGAGGGCACTGAAGCTTTCTTT. Translation: CASSLREGTEAFF.

The rearrangement uses TRBV19 and TRBJ1-5; D is unclear. The V gene's germline CDR1 is LNHDA and CDR2 SQIVND (reference sequence). This CDR3 comprises 12 residues. V dropped 6 bases and J dropped 6 bases, with 9 bases sitting between them. The CDR3 sequence: CASRTERQPQHF. The DNA of the CDR3 is TGTGCCAGTAGGACGGAACGTCAGCCCCAGCATTTT. Together with reference TRBV19 and TRBJ1-5, the CDR3 gives the full variable domain: DGGITQSPKYLFRKEGQNVTLSCEQNLNHDAMYWYRQDPGQGLRLIYYSQIVNDFQKGDIAEGYSVSREKKESFPLTVTSAQKNPTAFYLCASRTERQPQHFGDGTRLSIL.

The chain couples TRBV12-3 or TRBV12-4 to TRBJ2-1; TRBD2 is a possible D gene (5 bases). CDR3 length: 13 amino acids. Trimming removed 2 bases at V and 9 bases at J, with 11 bases between. In DNA, the CDR3 is TGTGCCAGCAGTTTAACTAGTCTGGTTGAGCAGTTCTTC. Amino acids: CASSLTSLVEQFF.

This clone appeared a single time. The gene calls are TRBV29-1 and TRBJ1-2; D is uncertain. The germline V gene has CDR1 SQVTM and CDR2 ANQGSEA. This CDR3 has 11 amino acids. The germline V and J ends were trimmed by 0 bases and 6 bases, with 5 bases remaining between them. CDR3 sequence reads: CSVEDLNGYTF. CDR3 DNA: TGCAGCGTTGAAGATTTAAATGGCTACACCTTC.

The chain employs TRBV3-1 (or the pseudogene TRBV3-2) and TRBJ2-6, with D unresolved. V gave up 0 bases and J gave up 0 bases, with 3 bases separating them. The CDR3 covers 15 residues. Germline lookup yields CDR1 LGHDT and CDR2 YNNKEL (reference sequence). The CDR3 loop is CASSQEYSGANVLTF. The CDR3 bases are TGTGCCAGCAGCCAAGAGTACTCTGGGGCCAACGTCCTGACTTTC.

The chain links TRBV4-3 to TRBJ2-1; the D gene could be TRBD1 or TRBD2 (5 bases each). Germline V lookup: CDR1 LGHNA, CDR2 YSLEER. V was cut by 2 bases and J by 9 bases, with 14 bases left in between. The CDR3 totals 14 residues. The CDR3 is CASSQNEGFGEQFF. The CDR3 DNA sequence: TGCGCCAGCAGCCAAAACGAGGGGTTTGGTGAGCAGTTCTTC.

The V call is TRBV6-1, the J call TRBJ1-5; tentatively, D is TRBD1 (5 bases). Per germline, CDR1 MNHNS and CDR2 SASEGT. The length of the CDR3 is 15 residues. Trimming removed 8 bases at V and 6 bases at J, with 20 bases between. The chain's CDR3 is CASWGGAARGQPQHF. The CDR3 DNA is TGTGCCAGCTGGGGGGGAGCGGCGCGGGGTCAGCCCCAGCATTTT.

This chain links TRBV11-2 with TRBJ2-5; weak D call: TRBD2 (6 bases). Germline values: CDR1 SGHAT, CDR2 FQNNGV. The V end lost 4 bases, the J end lost 4 bases, and 28 bases lay between the germline ends. This CDR3 is built from 19 residues. The CDR3 bases are TGTGCCAGCAGCTCCACCCGTGCCTCCTTTACGGGAGCAGGAGAGACCCAGTACTTC. Translating gives CASSSTRASFTGAGETQYF.

This chain uses TRBV20-1 with TRBJ1-1; perhaps TRBD1 as D (5 bases). Germline assignment: CDR1 DFQATT and CDR2 SNEGSKA (reference sequence). CDR3 length: 11 amino acids. Trimming cost V 5 bases and J 6 bases, with 10 bases left between them. The CDR3 bases are TGCAGTGCTTGGAGGGGTTCTGAAGCTTTCTTT. Amino acids: CSAWRGSEAFF.

The chain uses TRBV30 and TRBJ2-3; D might be TRBD1 (6 bases). Deletions cut 5 bases from V and 3 bases from J, with 9 bases between. The CDR3 is 12 amino acids. Germline values: CDR1 GTSNPN, CDR2 SVGIG (reference sequence). The CDR3 protein is CAWGTGTDTQYF. The DNA of the CDR3 is TGTGCCTGGGGCACAGGGACAGATACGCAGTATTTT.

V and J are TRBV5-6 and TRBJ1-2; D uncertain. Germline V gene data show CDR1 as SGHDT and CDR2 as YYEEEE. Trimming pared 4 bases from V and 5 bases from J, leaving 15 bases between. The CDR3 contains 14 residues. For the CDR3, the DNA is TGTGCCAGCAGCCATATTACAGAGAATTATGGCTACACCTTC. This sequence encodes CASSHITENYGYTF.

The chain carries TRBV7-9 and TRBJ2-7; D ambiguous. CDR1 and CDR2 (germline): SEHNR, FQNEAQ (reference sequence). Trimming removed 3 bases from V and 4 bases from J, with 7 bases in between. The CDR3 extends over 12 amino acids. The CDR3 region has the DNA TGTGCCAGCAGCTTCATGGGGTACGAGCAGTACTTC. It yields the protein CASSFMGYEQYF. The variable domain in full, with the rest retrieved from reference TRBV7-9 and TRBJ2-7, is DTGVSQNPRHKITKRGQNVTFRCDPISEHNRLYWYRQTLGQGPEFLTYFQNEAQLEKSRLLSDRFSAERPKGSFSTLEIQRTEQGDSAMYLCASSFMGYEQYFGPGTRLTVT.

The chain is built from TRBV2 and TRBJ1-5; perhaps TRBD1 as D (6 bases). The V end lost 7 bases, the J end lost 4 bases, and 11 bases lay between the germline ends. CDR1 and CDR2 from the germline V gene are SNHLY and FYNNEI. This CDR3 region has 13 residues. Here the CDR3 reads CASKTGPNQPQHF. CDR3 sequence (DNA): TGTGCCAGCAAGACAGGCCCTAATCAGCCCCAGCATTTT.

This clone occurred a few times. The V gene is TRBV5-4, the J gene TRBJ2-5; D unresolved. Germline V gives CDR1 SGHNT, CDR2 YYREEE (reference sequence). Deletions cut 3 bases from V and 5 bases from J, with 11 bases between. This CDR3 comprises 13 residues. The CDR3 region is CASSSGRQETQYF. The CDR3 DNA reads TGTGCCAGCAGCTCCGGACGCCAGGAGACCCAGTACTTC.

The genes are TRBV20-1 and TRBJ1-1; D not certain. Germline V gives CDR1 DFQATT, CDR2 SNEGSKA (reference sequence). V lost 7 bases to trimming and J lost 7 bases, with 10 bases between them. The CDR3 loop spans 10 amino acids. CDR3 DNA sequence: TGCAGTGTCAACGGAATTGAAGCTTTCTTT. Translation gives CSVNGIEAFF.